The 18 T cell receptor beta chains below were found in one sample sequenced in a study of metastatic and nonmetastatic thyroid tumors (dated by TCRdb to the early 2020s). No patient had received any treatment before thyroid surgery. Libraries were made using PCR. The sequencing machine was an Illumina HiSeq 4000. TCRdb trimmed the raw reads at Q25, called clones with MiXCR and kept productive beta chains. Recorded for this sample are 15,000 to 25,000 clones; roughly 22% of them occurred a single time. The top ten hold about 10% of the sample. What was sequenced was tumor tissue. The receptor set was obtained from a male donor with papillary thyroid cancer or a benign thyroid nodule (not recorded which). Some clones in this sample may be carry-over from other donors' samples.

Ten or more counts support this clone. A read error may produce the germline difference seen at one junction end. The V call is TRBV29-1, the J call TRBJ2-3; D call uncertain. There are 11 residues in the CDR3. Germline CDR1 and CDR2: SQVTM and ANQGSEA. The CDR3 nucleotides read TGCCGCGTTGACATCACAGATACGCAGTATTTT. The encoded protein is CRVDITDTQYF.

The rearrangement uses TRBV28 and TRBJ2-2; 7 positions match TRBD1. The CDR3 has 17 residues. V gave up 6 bases and J gave up 4 bases; unmatched junction bases: 14. CDR1 is MDHEN, CDR2 SYDVKM, per germline. This chain's CDR3 is CASRAPALTGSTGELFF. CDR3 nucleotide sequence: TGTGCCAGCAGGGCCCCAGCCTTGACAGGGTCCACCGGGGAGCTGTTTTTT. Full variable domain (missing parts from reference TRBV28 and TRBJ2-2): DVKVTQSSRYLVKRTGEKVFLECVQDMDHENMFWYRQDPGLGLRLIYFSYDVKMKEKGDIPEGYSVSREKKERFSLILESASTNQTSMYLCASRAPALTGSTGELFFGEGSRLTVL.

This clone was recorded at least ten times. The V call is TRBV29-1, the J call TRBJ2-2; D unresolved. V was trimmed by 0 bases and J by 4 bases, leaving 9 bases between them. In germline, CDR1 is SQVTM, CDR2 ANQGSEA. The length of the CDR3 is 14 residues. In DNA, the CDR3 is TGCAGCGTTGAAGAAGACCAGTCCACCGGGGAGCTGTTTTTT. Amino acid sequence: CSVEEDQSTGELFF.

This clone was picked up many times. The chain employs TRBV7-3 and TRBJ1-2; no reliable D call. Per the germline V gene, CDR1 is SGHTA and CDR2 is FQGTGA. Between the trimmed V and J ends, which lost 5 bases and 7 bases, there was a span of 14 bases. The CDR3 runs 13 residues. CDR3 nucleotide sequence: TGTGCCAGCAGCCGTCGGGGTTTTACTGGCTACACCTTC. It yields the protein CASSRRGFTGYTF.

V and J are TRBV3-1 and TRBJ1-1; unclear D gene. The CDR3 sequence is 12 residues long. Germline CDR1 reads LGHDT; CDR2 reads YNNKEL (reference sequence). The V gene lost 4 bases and the J gene lost 6 bases, with 9 bases spanning the gap. CDR3 sequence: CASSPGVPEAFF. The DNA of the CDR3 is TGTGCCAGCAGCCCAGGAGTCCCTGAAGCTTTCTTT.

A few counts support this clone. The V gene is TRBV20-1, the J gene TRBJ1-1; D not resolved. V was shortened by 4 bases and J by 4 bases, with 22 bases between the two germline ends. The CDR3 sequence is 16 residues long. In germline, CDR1 is DFQATT, CDR2 SNEGSKA (reference sequence). The CDR3 DNA reads TGCAGTGCTATCAGCGAATACAAGTGGGAGGGCACTGAAGCTTTCTTT. Translation gives CSAISEYKWEGTEAFF.

The V and J genes are TRBV9 and TRBJ1-4; D is undetermined. Deletions cut 5 bases from V and 0 bases from J, with 11 bases between. The CDR3 runs 15 residues. In germline, CDR1 is SGDLS, CDR2 YYNGEE. CDR3 residues: CASSVWGTTNEKLFF. The CDR3 region has the DNA TGTGCCAGCAGTGTCTGGGGAACAACTAATGAAAAACTGTTTTTT.

This clone was observed many times. CDR3 amino acids: CATAGGGGETQYF. CDR3 nucleotide sequence: TGTGCCACCGCAGGGGGGGGTGGAGAGACCCAGTACTTC. The gene calls are TRBV24-1 and TRBJ2-5; the D call may be TRBD1 or TRBD2 (7 bases each). The CDR3 contains 13 residues. V was trimmed by 9 bases and J by 4 bases, leaving 14 bases between them. Germline V gene data show CDR1 as KGHDR and CDR2 as SFDVKD.

This clone was detected ten times or more. The sample has other DNA sequences that encode this CDR3 too. The genes are TRBV7-2 and TRBJ2-1, with a tentative D call TRBD1 (6 bases). Looked up from germline, CDR1 is SGHTA and CDR2 is FQGNSA. The length of the CDR3 is 14 residues. The V end was cut by 2 bases, the J end by 4 bases, with 9 bases between. The CDR3 region has the DNA TGTGCCAGCAGCTTACGGACAGTGTACAATGAGCAGTTCTTC. Translating it yields CASSLRTVYNEQFF.

This clone was recorded at least ten times. The chain employs TRBV27 and TRBJ2-6, with TRBD1 identical over 8 bases. The CDR3 contains 18 residues. Germline CDR1 is MNHEY and CDR2 is SMNVEV (reference sequence). V gave up 2 bases and J gave up 0 bases; unmatched junction bases: 6. CDR3 nucleotides: TGTGCCAGCAGTTTAAGGGACAGGAGACTCTCTGGGGCCAACGTCCTGACTTTC. It codes for CASSLRDRRLSGANVLTF.

At least ten counts were recorded for this clone. The same CDR3 also results from other DNA sequences found in this sample. The chain carries TRBV15 and TRBJ2-7, with TRBD2 matching over 8 bases. Germline assignment: CDR1 LNHNV and CDR2 YYDKDF (reference sequence). V lost 0 bases and J lost 5; bases outside the gene matches: 12. This CDR3 comprises 17 residues. DNA of the CDR3: TGTGCCACCAGCAGAGATGGTCGAGCGGGAGCCTTTGACGAGCAGTACTTC. This encodes CATSRDGRAGAFDEQYF.

This clone was seen at least ten times. This sample also contains other DNA sequences that code for the same CDR3. This chain joins TRBV24-1 and TRBJ1-4; the D is unclear. CDR1 and CDR2 from the germline V gene are KGHDR and SFDVKD. V gave up 0 bases and J gave up 7 bases, with 5 bases separating them. CDR3 length: 13 residues. DNA for the CDR3: TGTGCCACCAGTGATTTGTTGGGTGAAAAACTGTTTTTT. Translated: CATSDLLGEKLFF.

This clone has ten or more counts. The sample has other DNA sequences that encode this CDR3 too. The J gene is TRBJ1-6, the V gene TRBV9; D might be TRBD1 (5 bases). CDR1 SGDLS and CDR2 YYNGEE come from the germline V gene. V lost 3 bases, J lost 10 bases, and 14 bases lay in between. The CDR3 runs to 14 residues. CDR3 DNA: TGTGCCAGCAGCGGGAGGGGTTTTCCATCACCCCTCCACTTT. Its protein is CASSGRGFPSPLHF.

The V and J genes are TRBV11-3 and TRBJ2-2, with 9 bases that match TRBD2. Unmatched junction bases numbered 7, after V lost 5 bases and J lost 3 bases. Germline lookup yields CDR1 SGHNT and CDR2 YENEEA. CDR3 length: 16 amino acids. The CDR3 DNA reads TGTGCCAGCAGCCCGGGACTAGCTCTGGACACCGGGGAGCTGTTTTTT. It is translated as CASSPGLALDTGELFF.

This clone has ten or more counts. V usage is TRBV7-3 and J usage is TRBJ2-7; 11 bases map to TRBD1. This CDR3 is built from 14 residues. V gave up 2 bases and J gave up 7 bases; unmatched junction bases: 4. Germline V CDR1 and CDR2: SGHTA, FQGTGA. The CDR3 DNA sequence: TGTGCCAGCAGCTTACGGGACAGGGGGGGGGAGCAGTACTTC. Protein sequence: CASSLRDRGGEQYF.

The chain links TRBV13 to TRBJ2-7; D is unclear. Trimming stripped 2 bases from V and 3 bases from J, with 14 bases between. This CDR3 has 15 residues. In germline, CDR1 is PRHDT, CDR2 FYEKMQ (reference sequence). CDR3 coding DNA: TGTGCCAGCAGCTTATCCCACCGTGACTGCTACGAGCAGTACTTC. Amino acid sequence: CASSLSHRDCYEQYF. Complete variable domain (other parts from reference TRBV13 and TRBJ2-7): AAGVIQSPRHLIKEKRETATLKCYPIPRHDTVYWYQQGPGQDPQFLISFYEKMQSDKGSIPDRFSAQQFSDYHSELNMSSLELGDSALYFCASSLSHRDCYEQYFGPGTRLTVT.

The sample holds a few counts of this clone. The chain joins TRBV27 to TRBJ2-5; perhaps TRBD2 as D (5 bases). This CDR3 spans 15 amino acids. Germline V gene lookup returns CDR1 MNHEY and CDR2 SMNVEV (reference sequence). V lost 2 bases, J lost 6 bases, and 16 bases lay in between. The CDR3 is CASSLIFGEYQTQYF. Written as DNA, the CDR3 is TGTGCCAGCAGTTTAATTTTCGGGGAATATCAGACCCAGTACTTC.

This clone was recorded many times. The chain joins TRBV11-2 to TRBJ2-2; D is possibly TRBD2 (5 bases). Trimming stripped 1 base from V and 6 bases from J, with 12 bases between. Germline V gene lookup returns CDR1 SGHAT and CDR2 FQNNGV. This CDR3 comprises 15 residues. CDR3 DNA sequence: TGTGCCAGCAGCTTAGGGATCGCAGCGGCCGGGGAGCTGTTTTTT. Protein product: CASSLGIAAAGELFF.